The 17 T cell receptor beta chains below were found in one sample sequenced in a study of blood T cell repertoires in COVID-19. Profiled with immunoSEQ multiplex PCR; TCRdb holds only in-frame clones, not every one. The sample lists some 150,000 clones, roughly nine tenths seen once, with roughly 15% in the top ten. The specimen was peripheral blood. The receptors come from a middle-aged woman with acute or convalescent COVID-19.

In DNA, the CDR3 is TGTGCCAGCAGCCCCGGGACAGGGAGAGGTGGGGAAAAACTGTTTTTT. It is translated as CASSPGTGRGGEKLFF. J is TRBJ1-4 and V is TRBV7-6, with 9 bases identical to TRBD1. The CDR3 is made up of 16 amino acids. Germline V gene sequence: CDR1 SGHVS, CDR2 FNYEAQ. The V gene end was trimmed by 5 bases and the J gene end by 8 bases; junction bases not matched to a gene: 12.

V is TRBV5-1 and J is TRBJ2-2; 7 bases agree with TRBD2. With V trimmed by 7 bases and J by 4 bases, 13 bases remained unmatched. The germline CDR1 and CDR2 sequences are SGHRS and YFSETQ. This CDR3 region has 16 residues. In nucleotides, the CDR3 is TGCGCCAGCGCAGTAATGGGGGACTATGTCACCGGGGAGCTGTTTTTT. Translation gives CASAVMGDYVTGELFF. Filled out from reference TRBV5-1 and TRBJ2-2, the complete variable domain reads KAGVTQTPRYLIKTRGQQVTLSCSPISGHRSVSWYQQTPGQGLQFLFEYFSETQRNKGNFPGRFSGRQFSNSRSEMNVSTLELGDSALYLCASAVMGDYVTGELFFGEGSRLTVL.

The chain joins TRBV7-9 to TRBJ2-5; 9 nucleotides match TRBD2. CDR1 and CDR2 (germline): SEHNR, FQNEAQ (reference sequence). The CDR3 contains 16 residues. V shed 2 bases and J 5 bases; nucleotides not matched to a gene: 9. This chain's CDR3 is CASSLMAGGLRETQYF. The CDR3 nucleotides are TGTGCCAGCAGCTTAATGGCGGGGGGGCTTAGGGAGACCCAGTACTTC.

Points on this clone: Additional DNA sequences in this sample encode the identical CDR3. This chain's CDR3 is CASSQALAGVYNEQFF. The CDR3, as DNA: TGCGCCAGCAGCCAAGCCTTAGCGGGGGTTTACAATGAGCAGTTCTTC. The V call is TRBV4-1, the J call TRBJ2-1, with 9 nucleotides matching TRBD2. With 1 base clipped from V and 4 bases from J, the junction kept 5 bases outside the gene matches. This CDR3 is 16 amino acids long. The germline V gene encodes CDR1 MGHRA and CDR2 YSYEKL.

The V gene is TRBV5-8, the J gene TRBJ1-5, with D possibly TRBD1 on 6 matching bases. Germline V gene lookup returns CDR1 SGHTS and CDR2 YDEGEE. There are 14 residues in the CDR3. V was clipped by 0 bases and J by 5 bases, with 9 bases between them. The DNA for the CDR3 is TGTGCCAGCAGCTTGGACAGGGATGATCAGCCCCAGCATTTT. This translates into CASSLDRDDQPQHF.

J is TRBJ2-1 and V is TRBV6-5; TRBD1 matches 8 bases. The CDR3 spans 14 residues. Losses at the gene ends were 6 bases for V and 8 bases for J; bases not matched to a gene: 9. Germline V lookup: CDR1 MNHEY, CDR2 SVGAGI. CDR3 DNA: TGTGCCAGCAGACCGGACAGGGTCCGCGATGAGCAGTTCTTC. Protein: CASRPDRVRDEQFF.

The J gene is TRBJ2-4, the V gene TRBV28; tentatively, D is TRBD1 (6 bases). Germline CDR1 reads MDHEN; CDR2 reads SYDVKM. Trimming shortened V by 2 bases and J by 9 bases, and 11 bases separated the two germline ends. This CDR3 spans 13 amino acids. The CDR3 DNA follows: TGTGCCAGCAGTTTACCAGGGGCAGTCATTCAGTACTTC. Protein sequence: CASSLPGAVIQYF.

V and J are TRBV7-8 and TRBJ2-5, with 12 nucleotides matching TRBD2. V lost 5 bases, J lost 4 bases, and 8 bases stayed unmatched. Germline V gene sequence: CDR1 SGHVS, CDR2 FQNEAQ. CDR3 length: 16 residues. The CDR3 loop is CASSRWTSGTRETQYF. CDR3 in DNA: TGTGCCAGCAGCCGTTGGACTAGCGGGACTCGAGAGACCCAGTACTTC.

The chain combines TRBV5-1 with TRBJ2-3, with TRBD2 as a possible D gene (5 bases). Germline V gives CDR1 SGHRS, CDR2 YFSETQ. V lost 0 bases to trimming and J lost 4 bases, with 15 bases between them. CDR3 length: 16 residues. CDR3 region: CASSLDPGIRADTQYF. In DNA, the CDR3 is TGCGCCAGCAGCTTGGACCCGGGGATTCGTGCAGATACGCAGTATTTT.

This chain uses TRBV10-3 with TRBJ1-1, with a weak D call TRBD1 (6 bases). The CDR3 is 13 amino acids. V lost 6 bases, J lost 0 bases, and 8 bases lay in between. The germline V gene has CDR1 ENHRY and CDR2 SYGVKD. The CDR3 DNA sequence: TGTGCCATCAGATCAGGGGTGAACACTGAAGCTTTCTTT. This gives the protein CAIRSGVNTEAFF.

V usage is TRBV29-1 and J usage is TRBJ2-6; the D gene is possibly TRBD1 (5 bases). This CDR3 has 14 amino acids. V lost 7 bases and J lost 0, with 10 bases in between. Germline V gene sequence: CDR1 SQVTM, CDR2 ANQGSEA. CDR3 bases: TGCAGCGCCAGACAGTACTCTGGGGCCAACGTCCTGACTTTC. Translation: CSARQYSGANVLTF. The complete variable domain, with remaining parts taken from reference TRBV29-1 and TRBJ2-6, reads SAVISQKPSRDICQRGTSLTIQCQVDSQVTMMFWYRQQPGQSLTLIATANQGSEATYESGFVIDKFPISRPNLTFSTLTVSNMSPEDSSIYLCSARQYSGANVLTFGAGSRLTVL.

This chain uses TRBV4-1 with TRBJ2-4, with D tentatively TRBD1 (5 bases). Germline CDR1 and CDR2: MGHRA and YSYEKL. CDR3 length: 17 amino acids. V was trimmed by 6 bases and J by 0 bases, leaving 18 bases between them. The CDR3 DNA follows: TGCGCCAGCAGTCGGCTAGGGGTCCACGTAGCCAAAAACATTCAGTACTTC. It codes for CASSRLGVHVAKNIQYF.

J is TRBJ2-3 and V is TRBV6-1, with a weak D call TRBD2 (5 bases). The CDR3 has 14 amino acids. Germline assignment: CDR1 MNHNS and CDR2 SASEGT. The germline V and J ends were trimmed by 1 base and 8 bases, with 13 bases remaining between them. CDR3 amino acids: CASSEVGSLRTQYF. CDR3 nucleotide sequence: TGTGCCAGCAGTGAAGTTGGGAGTTTACGTACGCAGTATTTT.

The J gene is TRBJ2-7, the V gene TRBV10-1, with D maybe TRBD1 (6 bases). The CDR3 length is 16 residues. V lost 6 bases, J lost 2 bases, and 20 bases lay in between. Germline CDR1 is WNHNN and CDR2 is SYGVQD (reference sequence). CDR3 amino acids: CASRKHGTRGTYEQYF. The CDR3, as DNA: TGCGCCAGCAGAAAACATGGGACACGGGGAACCTACGAGCAGTACTTC.

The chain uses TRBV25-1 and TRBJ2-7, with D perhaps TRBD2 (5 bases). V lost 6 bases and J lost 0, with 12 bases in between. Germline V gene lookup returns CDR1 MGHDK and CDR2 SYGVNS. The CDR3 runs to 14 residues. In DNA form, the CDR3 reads TGTGCCAGCAGGCAAACCGGGAACTCCTACGAGCAGTACTTC. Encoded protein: CASRQTGNSYEQYF.

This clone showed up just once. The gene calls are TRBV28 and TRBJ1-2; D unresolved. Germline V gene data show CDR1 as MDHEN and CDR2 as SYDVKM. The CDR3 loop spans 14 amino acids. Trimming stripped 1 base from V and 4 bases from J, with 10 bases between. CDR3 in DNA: TGTGCCAGCAGTTTATCTCACAGCTTCTATGGCTACACCTTC. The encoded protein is CASSLSHSFYGYTF.

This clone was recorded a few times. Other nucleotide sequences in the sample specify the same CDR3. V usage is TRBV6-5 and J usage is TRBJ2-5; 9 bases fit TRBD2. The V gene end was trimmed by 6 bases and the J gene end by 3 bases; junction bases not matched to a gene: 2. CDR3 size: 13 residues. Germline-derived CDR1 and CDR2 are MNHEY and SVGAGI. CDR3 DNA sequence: TGTGCCAGCAGAGGGACTAGCAAAGAGACCCAGTACTTC. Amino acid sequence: CASRGTSKETQYF.